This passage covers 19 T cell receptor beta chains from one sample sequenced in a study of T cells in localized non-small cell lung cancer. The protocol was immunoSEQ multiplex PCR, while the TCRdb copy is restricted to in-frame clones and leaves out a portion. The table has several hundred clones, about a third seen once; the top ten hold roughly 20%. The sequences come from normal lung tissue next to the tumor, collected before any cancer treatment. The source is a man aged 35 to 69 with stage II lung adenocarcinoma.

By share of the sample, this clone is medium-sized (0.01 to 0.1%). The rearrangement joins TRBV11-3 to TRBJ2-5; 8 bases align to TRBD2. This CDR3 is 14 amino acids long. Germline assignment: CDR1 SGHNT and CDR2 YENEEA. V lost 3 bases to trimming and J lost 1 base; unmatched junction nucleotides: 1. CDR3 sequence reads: CASSFGGAQETQYF. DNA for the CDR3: TGTGCCAGCAGCTTCGGGGGGGCCCAAGAGACCCAGTACTTC.

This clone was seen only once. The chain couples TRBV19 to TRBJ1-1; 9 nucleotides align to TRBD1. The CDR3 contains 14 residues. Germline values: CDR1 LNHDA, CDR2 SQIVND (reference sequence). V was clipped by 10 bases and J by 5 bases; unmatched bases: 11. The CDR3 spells CATRDRVARTEAFF. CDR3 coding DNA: TGTGCCACCCGGGACAGGGTGGCGAGGACTGAAGCTTTCTTT.

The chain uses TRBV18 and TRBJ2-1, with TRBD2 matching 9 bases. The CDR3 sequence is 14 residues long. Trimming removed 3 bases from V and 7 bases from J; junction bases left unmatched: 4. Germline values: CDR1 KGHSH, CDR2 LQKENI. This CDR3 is CASSPGGRANEQFF. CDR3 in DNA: TGTGCCAGCTCACCCGGCGGGAGGGCTAATGAGCAGTTCTTC.

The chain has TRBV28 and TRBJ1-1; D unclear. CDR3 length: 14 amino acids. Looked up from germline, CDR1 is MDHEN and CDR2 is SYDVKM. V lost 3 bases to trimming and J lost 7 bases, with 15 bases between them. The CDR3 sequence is CASSLQNYRVEAFF. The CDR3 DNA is TGTGCCAGCAGTTTGCAAAATTACAGAGTTGAAGCTTTCTTT.

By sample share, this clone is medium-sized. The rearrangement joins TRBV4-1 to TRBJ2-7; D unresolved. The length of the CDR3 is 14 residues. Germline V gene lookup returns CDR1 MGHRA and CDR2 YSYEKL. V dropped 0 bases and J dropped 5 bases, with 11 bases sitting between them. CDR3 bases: TGCGCCAGCAGCCAAGAATCGGAAGCGCACGAGCAGTACTTC. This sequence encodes CASSQESEAHEQYF.

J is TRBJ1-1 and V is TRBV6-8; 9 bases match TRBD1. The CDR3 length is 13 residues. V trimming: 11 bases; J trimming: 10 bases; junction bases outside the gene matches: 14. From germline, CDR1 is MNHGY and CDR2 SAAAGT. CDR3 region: CAVGAGTGKIAFF. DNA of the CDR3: TGTGCCGTAGGGGCAGGGACAGGGAAGATAGCTTTCTTT.

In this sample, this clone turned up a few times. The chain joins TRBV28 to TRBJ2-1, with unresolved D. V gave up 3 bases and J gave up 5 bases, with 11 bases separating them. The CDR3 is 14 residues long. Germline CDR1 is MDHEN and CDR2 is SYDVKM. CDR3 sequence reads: CASSFRFQDNEQFF. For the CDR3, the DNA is TGTGCCAGCAGTTTCCGCTTTCAAGACAATGAGCAGTTCTTC.

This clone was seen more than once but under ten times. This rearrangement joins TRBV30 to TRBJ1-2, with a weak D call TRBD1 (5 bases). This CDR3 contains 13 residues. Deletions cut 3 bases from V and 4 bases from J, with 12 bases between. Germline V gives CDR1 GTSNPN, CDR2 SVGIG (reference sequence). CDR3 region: CAWREAGPYGYTF. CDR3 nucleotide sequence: TGTGCCTGGAGAGAGGCAGGGCCCTATGGCTACACCTTC.

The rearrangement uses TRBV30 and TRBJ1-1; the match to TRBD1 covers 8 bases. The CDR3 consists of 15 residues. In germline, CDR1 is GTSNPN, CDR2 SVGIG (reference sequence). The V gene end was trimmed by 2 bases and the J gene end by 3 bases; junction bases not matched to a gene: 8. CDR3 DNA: TGTGCCTGGAGTAATCCGGACAGGGCATACACTGAAGCTTTCTTT. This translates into CAWSNPDRAYTEAFF. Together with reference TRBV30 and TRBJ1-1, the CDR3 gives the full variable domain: SQTIHQWPATLVQPVGSPLSLECTVEGTSNPNLYWYRQAAGRGLQLLFYSVGIGQISSEVPQNLSASRPQDRQFILSSKKLLLSDSGFYLCAWSNPDRAYTEAFFGQGTRLTVV.

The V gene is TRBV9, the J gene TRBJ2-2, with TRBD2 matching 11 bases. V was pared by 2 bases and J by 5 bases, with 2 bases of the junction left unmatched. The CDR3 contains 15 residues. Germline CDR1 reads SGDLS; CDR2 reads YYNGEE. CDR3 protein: CASSVSGRGTGELFF. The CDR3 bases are TGTGCCAGCAGCGTTAGCGGGAGGGGAACCGGGGAGCTGTTTTTT.

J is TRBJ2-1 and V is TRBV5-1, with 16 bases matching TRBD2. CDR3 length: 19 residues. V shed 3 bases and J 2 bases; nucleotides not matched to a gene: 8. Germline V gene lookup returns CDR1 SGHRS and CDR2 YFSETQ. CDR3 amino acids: CASSSGLAGGPTTYNEQFF. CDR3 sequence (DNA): TGCGCCAGCAGCTCGGGACTAGCGGGAGGGCCCACCACCTACAATGAGCAGTTCTTC. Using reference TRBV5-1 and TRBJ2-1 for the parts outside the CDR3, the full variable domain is KAGVTQTPRYLIKTRGQQVTLSCSPISGHRSVSWYQQTPGQGLQFLFEYFSETQRNKGNFPGRFSGRQFSNSRSEMNVSTLELGDSALYLCASSSGLAGGPTTYNEQFFGPGTRLTVL.

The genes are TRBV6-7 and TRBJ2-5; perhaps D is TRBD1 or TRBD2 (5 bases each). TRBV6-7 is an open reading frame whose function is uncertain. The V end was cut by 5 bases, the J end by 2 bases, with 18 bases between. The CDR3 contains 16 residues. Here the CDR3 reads CASSEGPSRAQETQYF. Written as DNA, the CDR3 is TGTGCCAGCAGTGAGGGCCCGAGCAGGGCACAAGAGACCCAGTACTTC.

In DNA, the CDR3 is TGTGCCAGCAGCGTAGTTAGGACTAGCGGGTTAGGCTCCTACAATGAGCAGTTCTTC. Protein sequence: CASSVVRTSGLGSYNEQFF. This sequence joins TRBV9 and TRBJ2-1, with 11 positions matching TRBD2. The V and J ends lost 0 bases and 0 bases, in that order; junction bases with no gene match: 8. Germline V CDR1 and CDR2: SGDLS, YYNGEE. This CDR3 contains 19 residues.

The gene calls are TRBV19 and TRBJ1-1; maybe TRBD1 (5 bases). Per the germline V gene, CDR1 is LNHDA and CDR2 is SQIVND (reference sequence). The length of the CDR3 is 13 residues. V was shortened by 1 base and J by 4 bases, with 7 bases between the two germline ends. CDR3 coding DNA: TGTGCCAGTAGTATAGCAAGGGGCACTGAAGCTTTCTTT. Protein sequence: CASSIARGTEAFF.

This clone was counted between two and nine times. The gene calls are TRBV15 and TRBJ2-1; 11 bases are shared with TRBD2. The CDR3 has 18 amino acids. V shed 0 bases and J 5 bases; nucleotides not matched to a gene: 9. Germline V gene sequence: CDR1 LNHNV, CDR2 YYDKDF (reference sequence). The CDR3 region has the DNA TGTGCCACCAGCAGAGAAAGGCTAGCGGGAGGTTATGACAATGAGCAGTTCTTC. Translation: CATSRERLAGGYDNEQFF. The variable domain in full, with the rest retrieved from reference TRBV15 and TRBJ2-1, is DAMVIQNPRYQVTQFGKPVTLSCSQTLNHNVMYWYQQKSSQAPKLLFHYYDKDFNNEADTPDNFQSRRPNTSFCFLDIRSPGLGDTAMYLCATSRERLAGGYDNEQFFGPGTRLTVL.

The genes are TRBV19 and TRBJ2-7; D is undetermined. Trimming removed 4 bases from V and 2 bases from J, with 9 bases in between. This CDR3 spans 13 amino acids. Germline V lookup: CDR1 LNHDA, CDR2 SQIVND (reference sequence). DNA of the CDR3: TGTGCCAGTAGTAGGACCGCTACCTACGAGCAGTACTTC. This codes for CASSRTATYEQYF.

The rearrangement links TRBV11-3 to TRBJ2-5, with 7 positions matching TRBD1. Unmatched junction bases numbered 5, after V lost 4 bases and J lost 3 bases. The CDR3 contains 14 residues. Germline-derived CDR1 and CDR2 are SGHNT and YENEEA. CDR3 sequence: CASSSRQGEETQYF. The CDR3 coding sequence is TGTGCCAGCAGCTCCCGACAGGGTGAAGAGACCCAGTACTTC.

The CDR3 reads CASSRFGDSDEQFF. CDR3 nucleotide sequence: TGTGCCAGCAGCCGGTTTGGGGACTCGGATGAGCAGTTCTTC. The J gene is TRBJ2-1, the V gene TRBV14; D perhaps matches TRBD2 (6 bases). Per the germline V gene, CDR1 is SGHDN and CDR2 is FVKESK. Trimming took 4 bases from V and 8 from J, leaving 15 bases between them. The CDR3 loop spans 14 amino acids.

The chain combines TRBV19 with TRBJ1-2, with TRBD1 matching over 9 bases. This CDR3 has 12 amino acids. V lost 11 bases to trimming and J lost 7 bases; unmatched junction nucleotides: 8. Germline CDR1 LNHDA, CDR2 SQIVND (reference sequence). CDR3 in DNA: TGTGCCGTTCGGGACAGGGCTTTTGGCTACACCTTC. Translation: CAVRDRAFGYTF.